This T cell receptor (beta chain) is drawn from a study of blood T cell repertoires in COVID-19. On the study more broadly: Material from acute and convalescent COVID-19 was sourced from the United States, Italy and Spain.

Seattle patients were enrolled during active infection and followed longitudinally. Germline V gene lookup returns CDR1 SNHLY and CDR2 FYNNEI. V trimming: 8 bases; J trimming: 0 bases; junction bases outside the gene matches: 10. The CDR3 extends over 15 amino acids. As originally analysed: Counts of nucleated cells, estimated from reference gene primer amplification, were obtained. The table came from immunoSEQ multiplex PCR; TCRdb's copy has only in-frame clones and leaves some out. That table gives V, J and clone size, and the DNA gave D and trimming. The profile shows some 69,000 clones, about 90% of them singletons.

The chain employs TRBV2 and TRBJ2-7; 7 bases fit TRBD1. Sequences were obtained from peripheral blood. This TCR came from a man aged 45-65 years with COVID-19, enrolled during active disease. This chain's CDR3 is CASFVRAGGSYEQYF. CDR3 nucleotide sequence: TGTGCCAGCTTCGTGCGTGCAGGGGGCTCCTACGAGCAGTACTTC.